This T cell receptor beta chain was recorded in a study of blood T cells in healthy people across ages. The study's findings and limits: The CMV status of each donor remained undetermined, and this could have confounded shifts in expanded clonotypes. A greater number of naive CD4+ cells and higher diversity distinguished long-lived donors from aged donors.

A second PCR of roughly 6 to 12 cycles used a sample-barcoded 5' primer and a J-beta primer mix. Using its own MiXCR run on the 5' RACE reads, TCRdb lists one record per CDR3 protein. The data show about 1.7 million distinct CDR3 sequences, with 28% seen just once and over 7% held by the top ten. For this clonotype: The antigen remains unidentified.

The CDR3 runs 14 residues. The germline V gene encodes CDR1 SGHTA and CDR2 FQGNSA. Trimming removed 7 bases at V and 6 bases at J, with 16 bases between. V usage is TRBV7-2 and J usage is TRBJ2-1; D is ambiguous. Sequencing was performed on blood. The TCR was taken from a woman in her thirties in good health. The CDR3 is CASTAHGSPNEQFF. The CDR3 coding sequence is TGTGCCAGCACCGCCCACGGTAGCCCCAATGAGCAGTTCTTC.